This entry lists 8 T cell receptor beta chains sequenced from one sample in a study of blood T cell repertoires in COVID-19. Profiled with immunoSEQ multiplex PCR; TCRdb holds only in-frame clones, not every one. The sample holds 150,000 to 200,000 clones, roughly 90% seen once. The sample consisted of peripheral blood. These receptors were collected from a man in his sixties with acute or convalescent COVID-19.

The V call is TRBV7-2, the J call TRBJ2-3; 9 nucleotides align to TRBD2. Losses at the gene ends were 3 bases for V and 6 bases for J; bases not matched to a gene: 13. The CDR3 runs to 17 residues. Per the germline V gene, CDR1 is SGHTA and CDR2 is FQGNSA. The CDR3 reads CASSFEGQRGVKDTQYF. CDR3 coding DNA: TGTGCCAGCAGCTTTGAGGGCCAGCGGGGGGTAAAGGATACGCAGTATTTT.

The V gene is TRBV21-1, the J gene TRBJ2-3; TRBD1, as called in the table, went unchecked against the DNA. TRBV21-1 is described as a pseudogene. This CDR3 has 14 residues. This chain's CDR3 is CASPGQGTTDTQYF. The CDR3 DNA is TGTGCCAGCCCGGGACAGGGGACGACAGATACGCAGTATTTT.

This clone was seen only a few times. This rearrangement joins TRBV5-1 to TRBJ1-3, with D perhaps TRBD1 (5 bases). The germline V gene has CDR1 SGHRS and CDR2 YFSETQ. The V gene lost 4 bases and the J gene lost 3 bases, with 17 bases spanning the gap. CDR3 length: 16 residues. The CDR3 region has the DNA TGCGCCAGCAGCCCGGAGTTAGGGGCTTTTGGAAACACCATATATTTT. It codes for CASSPELGAFGNTIYF.

This clone was counted once. J is TRBJ1-6 and V is TRBV19; D is unclear. Germline CDR1 LNHDA, CDR2 SQIVND (reference sequence). Trimming took off 5 bases at V and 5 bases at J, with 13 bases between the two ends. CDR3 length: 15 residues. The CDR3 loop reads CASSREFTNNSPLHF. The CDR3 nucleotides are TGTGCCAGTAGTCGTGAGTTCACGAATAATTCACCCCTCCACTTT. Drawing the rest from reference TRBV19 and TRBJ1-6, the complete variable domain is DGGITQSPKYLFRKEGQNVTLSCEQNLNHDAMYWYRQDPGQGLRLIYYSQIVNDFQKGDIAEGYSVSREKKESFPLTVTSAQKNPTAFYLCASSREFTNNSPLHFGNGTRLTVT.

The V gene is TRBV5-1, the J gene TRBJ1-2; D call uncertain. There are 12 residues in the CDR3. With 1 base removed from V and 8 bases from J, the gap between germline ends came to 9 bases. Looked up from germline, CDR1 is SGHRS and CDR2 is YFSETQ. The CDR3 nucleotides read TGCGCCAGCAGCTTGCTCGGGGAGGGCTACACCTTC. Translated, it gives CASSLLGEGYTF.

V gene TRBV2 combines with J gene TRBJ2-1, with 10 bases that match TRBD1. The CDR3 has 15 amino acids. The V segment lost 6 bases and the J segment 6 bases; nucleotides outside the gene matches: 8. Germline lookup yields CDR1 SNHLY and CDR2 FYNNEI. Here the CDR3 DNA reads TGTGCCAGCAGGGAAAGACAGGGGGCGGCCAATGAGCAGTTCTTC. This codes for CASRERQGAANEQFF.

This chain joins TRBV10-1 and TRBJ1-3; D perhaps matches TRBD1 (6 bases). Germline CDR1 WNHNN, CDR2 SYGVQD (reference sequence). V was pared by 2 bases and J by 0 bases, with 11 bases between. This CDR3 comprises 16 residues. CDR3 sequence: CASSEVGARSGNTIYF. DNA for the CDR3: TGCGCCAGCAGTGAGGTGGGGGCACGCTCTGGAAACACCATATATTTT.

This clone was seen once. The chain uses TRBV27 and TRBJ2-7; TRBD1 matches 8 bases. The CDR3 has 14 amino acids. J lost 3 bases, V lost 5 bases, and 6 bases had no gene match. CDR1 is MNHEY and CDR2 is SMNVEV in the germline V gene (reference sequence). CDR3 nucleotides: TGTGCCAGCAGTCACGGGACAGGTTACTACGAGCAGTACTTC. It is translated as CASSHGTGYYEQYF.